Listed below are T cell receptor beta chains from one sample, sequenced in a study of blood T cell repertoires in COVID-19. Repertoires were generated with immunoSEQ multiplex PCR, while TCRdb's copy carries only in-frame clones and drops some. Here the sample spans 200,000 to 300,000 clones, approximately 90% being singletons. What was sequenced was peripheral blood. The receptors originated from a middle-aged woman with acute or convalescent COVID-19. Each CDR3 is given with its conserved first and last residue. The order of the fields is V gene, clone size, D gene, J gene, CDR3 protein, CDR3 DNA. The D gene is left open where the match is weak. A row's size may be missing; if present it is once, few, many or a size class.

TRBV30	.	.	TRBJ1-4	CAWSVSQVVEKLFF	TGTGCCTGGAGTGTGTCACAGGTCGTGGAAAAACTGTTTTTT
TRBV11-2	.	.	TRBJ1-1	CASSLVDGVRAFF	TGTGCCAGCAGCTTAGTGGACGGGGTGAGAGCTTTCTTT
TRBV25-1	.	TRBD1	TRBJ1-6	CASSAWDRGTRNSPLHF	TGTGCCAGCAGTGCCTGGGACAGGGGAACTCGGAATTCACCCCTCCACTTT
TRBV5-1	.	.	TRBJ1-6	CASSTWPRGGRSPLHF	TGCGCCAGCAGCACCTGGCCCCGGGGAGGCCGTTCACCCCTCCACTTT
TRBV27	.	TRBD1	TRBJ1-1	CASSPGTGRATEAFF	TGTGCCAGCAGTCCCGGGACAGGGAGGGCCACTGAAGCTTTCTTT
TRBV7-9	.	.	TRBJ1-1	CASSFGFSEAFF	TGTGCCAGCAGCTTTGGGTTCTCGGAGGCTTTCTTT
TRBV5-1	.	.	TRBJ2-2	CASSLSGNGWEGELFF	TGCGCCAGCAGCTTGTCAGGGAATGGATGGGAAGGGGAGCTGTTTTTT
TRBV6-4	.	.	TRBJ2-2	CASSDSVLAGGTGELFF	TGTGCCAGCAGTGACTCGGTGTTGGCAGGGGGGACCGGGGAGCTGTTTTTT
TRBV6-1	.	TRBD2	TRBJ2-5	CASSEGVAGLNYLRETQYF	TGTGCCAGCAGTGAAGGGGTAGCGGGGTTGAATTATCTGAGGGAGACCCAGTACTTC
TRBV6-6	.	TRBD1	TRBJ1-2	CASSYSVAPGGSGYTF	TGTGCCAGCAGTTACTCCGTGGCCCCAGGGGGCAGTGGCTACACCTTC
TRBV4-2	.	.	TRBJ2-2	CASSQDGGAANTGELFF	TGTGCCAGCAGCCAAGATGGAGGGGCCGCGAACACCGGGGAGCTGTTTTTT
TRBV19	once	.	TRBJ1-1	CASSLRAGDHRNTEAFF	TGTGCCAGTAGCCTGAGGGCAGGGGATCACAGGAACACTGAAGCTTTCTTT
TRBV4-1	.	.	TRBJ1-2	CASSQGSGINYGYTF	TGCGCCAGCAGCCAAGGGTCAGGGATTAACTATGGCTACACCTTC
TRBV6-5	.	TRBD1	TRBJ1-4	CASSKQGTNEKLFF	TGTGCCAGCAGTAAACAGGGGACTAATGAAAAACTGTTTTTT
TRBV11-2	.	.	TRBJ2-2	CASSLEAGLANTGELFF	TGTGCCAGCAGCTTAGAGGCAGGCCTCGCGAACACCGGGGAGCTGTTTTTT
TRBV14	.	TRBD1	TRBJ2-1	CASSDRDRGYNEQFF	TGTGCCAGCAGCGACCGGGACAGGGGCTACAATGAGCAGTTCTTC
TRBV9	.	.	TRBJ1-6	CASSVARDNSPLHF	TGTGCCAGCAGCGTAGCCAGGGATAATTCACCCCTCCACTTT
TRBV5-1	.	TRBD1	TRBJ1-2	CASSFNPGQGNYGYTF	TGCGCCAGCAGCTTTAACCCGGGACAGGGGAACTATGGCTACACCTTC
TRBV5-4	once	.	TRBJ1-1	CASSSDSWDTEAFF	TGTGCCAGCAGCTCGGACTCGTGGGACACTGAAGCTTTCTTT
TRBV4-2	once	.	TRBJ1-2	CASSQDLVGNYGYTF	TGTGCCAGCAGCCAAGATCTAGTAGGAAACTATGGCTACACCTTC
TRBV5-1	.	TRBD2	TRBJ2-1	CASSSGTSGGAYNEQFF	TGCGCCAGCAGCTCAGGTACTAGCGGGGGGGCCTACAATGAGCAGTTCTTC
TRBV18	.	.	TRBJ1-1	CASSPRGGSTEAFF	TGTGCCAGCTCCCCTAGGGGGGGGAGCACTGAAGCTTTCTTT
TRBV5-4	.	TRBD1	TRBJ1-1	CASSLTGGSAEAFF	TGTGCCAGCAGCTTGACAGGGGGCAGCGCTGAAGCTTTCTTT
TRBV2	.	TRBD1	TRBJ1-2	CASSELQGGGYTF	TGTGCCAGCAGTGAGTTACAGGGGGGAGGCTACACCTTC
TRBV3-1/TRBV3-2	.	.	TRBJ1-2	CASSPSRAREGNYGYTF	TGTGCCAGCAGCCCCTCTCGGGCCAGGGAAGGGAACTATGGCTACACCTTC
TRBV29-1	.	TRBD1	TRBJ1-1	CSVIGTGGTEAFF	TGCAGCGTTATTGGGACAGGGGGAACTGAAGCTTTCTTT
TRBV19	.	.	TRBJ1-4	CASSISFTNEKLFF	TGTGCCAGTAGTATTAGCTTTACTAATGAAAAACTGTTTTTT
TRBV12-5	once	TRBD2	TRBJ2-2	CASGFMTSGGPFGELFF	TGTGCTAGTGGTTTTATGACTAGCGGGGGGCCGTTCGGGGAGCTGTTTTTT
TRBV2	.	TRBD2	TRBJ2-3	CASSDSGGAADTQYF	TGTGCCAGCAGTGATAGCGGGGGGGCCGCAGATACGCAGTATTTT
TRBV28	.	TRBD1	TRBJ1-1	CASSSGTGGTEAFF	TGTGCCAGCAGTTCCGGTACAGGGGGAACTGAAGCTTTCTTT
TRBV19	.	TRBD1	TRBJ1-2	CASSRDSTRSYGYTF	TGTGCCAGTAGCCGGGACAGTACTCGGTCCTATGGCTACACCTTC
TRBV6-5	.	TRBD1	TRBJ1-5	CAAQKTGGGNQPQHF	TGTGCCGCTCAAAAGACAGGGGGCGGCAATCAGCCCCAGCATTTT
TRBV4-2	.	TRBD1	TRBJ1-3	CASSQDIRGLGNTIYF	TGTGCCAGCAGCCAAGATATCAGGGGGCTAGGAAACACCATATATTTT
TRBV4-1	.	.	TRBJ2-4	CASSQDLGHGAVKNIQYF	TGCGCCAGCAGCCAAGATCTCGGACACGGCGCCGTCAAAAACATTCAGTACTTC
TRBV7-2	.	TRBD2	TRBJ2-1	CASRNRRGGIYNEQFF	TGTGCCAGCAGGAACCGACGGGGGGGCATCTACAATGAGCAGTTCTTC
TRBV5-6	.	TRBD1	TRBJ1-3	CASSSVPKGQGRSGNTIYF	TGTGCCAGCAGCTCAGTACCCAAGGGACAGGGGAGATCTGGAAACACCATATATTTT
TRBV2	.	.	TRBJ2-5	CASPGLLQETQYF	TGTGCCAGCCCGGGACTTCTACAAGAGACCCAGTACTTC
TRBV15	.	TRBD1	TRBJ1-2	CATSRDRADYGYTF	TGTGCCACCAGCCGGGACAGGGCTGACTATGGCTACACCTTC
TRBV14	.	TRBD1	TRBJ2-5	CASSQDEGASRETQYF	TGTGCCAGCAGCCAAGATGAGGGGGCGTCCCGAGAGACCCAGTACTTC
TRBV6-5	.	.	TRBJ1-4	CASSYPRAPNEKLFF	TGTGCCAGCAGTTACCCCAGGGCACCGAATGAAAAACTGTTTTTT
TRBV27	.	.	TRBJ1-1	CASSPPETRPGTEAFF	TGTGCCAGCAGTCCGCCGGAGACAAGGCCGGGAACTGAAGCTTTCTTT
TRBV28	.	TRBD2	TRBJ2-3	CASRLAGGPSTDTQYF	TGTGCCAGCAGGCTAGCGGGGGGACCTAGCACAGATACGCAGTATTTT
TRBV6-1	.	.	TRBJ1-1	CASSEGANRRTEAFF	TGTGCCAGCAGTGAAGGAGCTAACCGGAGGACTGAAGCTTTCTTT
TRBV12-3/TRBV12-4	.	TRBD1	TRBJ1-2	CASSGTVGYTF	TGTGCCAGCAGTGGGACAGTCGGCTACACCTTC
TRBV13	.	TRBD2	TRBJ2-5	CASSSRAGAQETQYF	TGTGCCAGCAGCTCCCGAGCGGGGGCCCAAGAGACCCAGTACTTC